The present entry profiles one T cell receptor (beta chain) with its context. Its antigen is currently unknown. The sample belongs to a study of cytomegalovirus exposure and HLA in healthy donors. Germline V gene data show CDR1 as LNHDA and CDR2 as SQIVND (reference sequence). The CDR3 runs 15 residues. The V gene lost 0 bases and the J gene lost 5 bases, with 13 bases spanning the gap. The PCR was carried out with 60 Vbeta primers and 13 Jbeta primers. Assay used: immunoSEQ multiplex PCR; TCRdb lists only in-frame clones, some missing. The data hold 100,000 to 150,000 clones, with about four fifths observed a single time. Whole-study findings and limits: A later analysis linked a missense DCLRE1C variant to TCR beta V- and J-gene trimming. In vitro confirmation showed three CMV-associated chains to be CMV antigen specific. Cytomegalovirus association was assigned to about 150 TCR beta chains.

Sequenced: PBMCs. The rearrangement links TRBV19 to TRBJ1-2, with D perhaps matching TRBD1 (5 bases). This receptor was identified in a woman aged 45-65 years in good health and CMV-seropositive. As DNA, the CDR3 is TGTGCCAGTAGTATAGATCGGCAGGGAGGGTATGGCTACACCTTC. Translating it yields CASSIDRQGGYGYTF.